A selection of T cell receptor beta chains follows, all from one sample in a study of PD-1 blockade in classical Hodgkin lymphoma. Clones were sequenced by immunoSEQ multiplex PCR, and TCRdb holds only the in-frame ones, with some missing. The sample contains 15,000 to 20,000 clones, over 80% of which appear only once. The sample in question was peripheral blood mononuclear cells (PBMCs), obtained before the second cycle of nivolumab. These receptors came from a human donor with classical Hodgkin lymphoma. CDR3s leave out the opening cysteine and the closing phenylalanine or tryptophan. Each record gives: CDR3 protein, J gene, clone size, V gene. A row's size may be missing; if present it is once, few, many or a size class.

CDR3aa: ASSAQEDTEAF
j_gene: TRBJ1-1
abundance: .
v_gene: TRBV9

CDR3aa: ASSRAGGELF
j_gene: TRBJ2-2
abundance: .
v_gene: TRBV11-2

CDR3aa: SVRLQGSSYNSPLH
j_gene: TRBJ1-6
abundance: .
v_gene: TRBV29-1

CDR3aa: ASSPRQGMYEQY
j_gene: TRBJ2-7
abundance: .
v_gene: TRBV4-1

CDR3aa: ASSLYYNTGELF
j_gene: TRBJ2-2
abundance: .
v_gene: TRBV5-6

CDR3aa: ASSPPGGSPDTQY
j_gene: TRBJ2-3
abundance: .
v_gene: TRBV9

CDR3aa: ASSVGGFYNEQF
j_gene: TRBJ2-1
abundance: .
v_gene: TRBV2

CDR3aa: ASSLQRGGRNEQF
j_gene: TRBJ2-1
abundance: medium-sized
v_gene: TRBV7-8

CDR3aa: ASSLESLAGATYEQY
j_gene: TRBJ2-7
abundance: once
v_gene: TRBV7-2

CDR3aa: ASSRTTYEQY
j_gene: TRBJ2-7
abundance: .
v_gene: TRBV5-1

CDR3aa: ASSKGRQGRETQY
j_gene: TRBJ2-5
abundance: .
v_gene: TRBV21-1

CDR3aa: ASSLQGLGQETQY
j_gene: TRBJ2-5
abundance: .
v_gene: TRBV4-3

CDR3aa: ATSGVSYNEQF
j_gene: TRBJ2-1
abundance: .
v_gene: TRBV5-4

CDR3aa: SARGLNEQF
j_gene: TRBJ2-1
abundance: few
v_gene: TRBV20-1

CDR3aa: ASSHRQGMKTQY
j_gene: TRBJ2-5
abundance: .
v_gene: TRBV5-6

CDR3aa: ASSQKQGAKGYT
j_gene: TRBJ1-2
abundance: few
v_gene: TRBV7-8

CDR3aa: ASSPRPGQGNTIY
j_gene: TRBJ1-3
abundance: .
v_gene: TRBV4-1

CDR3aa: ASRMNTEAF
j_gene: TRBJ1-1
abundance: .
v_gene: TRBV6-6

CDR3aa: ASSLYWGSNTEAF
j_gene: TRBJ1-1
abundance: few
v_gene: TRBV11-3

CDR3aa: ASSLDWTLDRGYEQY
j_gene: TRBJ2-7
abundance: .
v_gene: TRBV5-4

CDR3aa: ASSQGDRGRNLDTQY
j_gene: TRBJ2-3
abundance: .
v_gene: TRBV4-1

CDR3aa: ASSPGQGNQPQH
j_gene: TRBJ1-5
abundance: .
v_gene: TRBV7-9

CDR3aa: ASSEGDSYYNSPLH
j_gene: TRBJ1-6
abundance: .
v_gene: TRBV9

CDR3aa: ASNPEKGRTEAF
j_gene: TRBJ1-1
abundance: once
v_gene: TRBV19

CDR3aa: ASIPTGPGNTIY
j_gene: TRBJ1-3
abundance: .
v_gene: TRBV28

CDR3aa: ASSISSGGGTDTQY
j_gene: TRBJ2-3
abundance: .
v_gene: TRBV7-9

CDR3aa: SVVEGPNYGYT
j_gene: TRBJ1-2
abundance: .
v_gene: TRBV29-1

CDR3aa: ASSRDRGLMNTEAF
j_gene: TRBJ1-1
abundance: few
v_gene: TRBV11-2

CDR3aa: ASRGASGGAETQY
j_gene: TRBJ2-5
abundance: .
v_gene: TRBV7-2

CDR3aa: ASSPGQGRWNEQF
j_gene: TRBJ2-1
abundance: .
v_gene: TRBV18

CDR3aa: ASSPIGTGAGYT
j_gene: TRBJ1-2
abundance: .
v_gene: TRBV7-8

CDR3aa: ASSIDPGWWTEAF
j_gene: TRBJ1-1
abundance: .
v_gene: TRBV19

CDR3aa: SVEDTYEQY
j_gene: TRBJ2-7
abundance: .
v_gene: TRBV29-1

CDR3aa: ASSLQRDNSPLH
j_gene: TRBJ1-6
abundance: .
v_gene: TRBV7-2

CDR3aa: ASSLGAGGGPYEQY
j_gene: TRBJ2-7
abundance: once
v_gene: TRBV5-1